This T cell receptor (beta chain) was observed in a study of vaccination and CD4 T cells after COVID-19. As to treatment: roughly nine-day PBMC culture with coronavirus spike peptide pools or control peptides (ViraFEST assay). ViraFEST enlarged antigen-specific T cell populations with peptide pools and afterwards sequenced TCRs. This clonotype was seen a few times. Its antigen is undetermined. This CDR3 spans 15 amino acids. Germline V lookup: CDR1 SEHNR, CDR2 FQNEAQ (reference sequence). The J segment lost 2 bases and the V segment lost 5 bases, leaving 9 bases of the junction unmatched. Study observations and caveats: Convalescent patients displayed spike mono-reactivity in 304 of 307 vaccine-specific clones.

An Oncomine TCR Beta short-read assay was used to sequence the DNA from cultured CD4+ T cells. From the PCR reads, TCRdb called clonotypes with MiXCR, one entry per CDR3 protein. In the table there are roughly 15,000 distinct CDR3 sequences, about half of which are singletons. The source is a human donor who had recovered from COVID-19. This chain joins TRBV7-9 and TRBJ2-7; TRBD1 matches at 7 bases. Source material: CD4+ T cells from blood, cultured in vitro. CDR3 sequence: CASSLGQPETYEQYF. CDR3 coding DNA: TGTGCCAGCAGCCTGGGACAGCCAGAGACCTACGAGCAGTACTTC.